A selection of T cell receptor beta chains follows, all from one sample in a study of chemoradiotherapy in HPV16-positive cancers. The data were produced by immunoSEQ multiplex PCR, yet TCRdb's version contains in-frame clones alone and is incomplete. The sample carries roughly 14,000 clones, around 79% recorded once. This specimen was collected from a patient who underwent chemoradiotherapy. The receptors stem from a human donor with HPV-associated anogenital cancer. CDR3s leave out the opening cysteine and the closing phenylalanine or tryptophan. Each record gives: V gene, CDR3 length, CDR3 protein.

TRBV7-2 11 ASSERDYLPQY
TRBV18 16 ASSPPGHELISYNEQF
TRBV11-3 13 ASSPDPGGGYEQY
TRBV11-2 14 ASSISTSPNTGELF
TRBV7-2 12 ASSLNRGNTEAF
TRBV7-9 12 ASSLMGGNQPQH
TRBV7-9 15 ASSLSRGLSAKNIQY
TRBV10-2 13 ASSLRDRGGYEQY
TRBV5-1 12 ASSYAQGAYGYT
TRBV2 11 ASSKTERNGYT
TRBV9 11 ASSVATTGIQY
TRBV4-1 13 ASKWREGGTDTQY
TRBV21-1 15 ARPGTGSNSGANVLT
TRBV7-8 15 ASSHTPGLAGMSEQF
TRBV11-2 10 ASSRGLGEQY
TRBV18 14 ASSPTVPGGDSPLH
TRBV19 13 ASSYPHGGGGEQY
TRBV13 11 ASKQGESYEQY
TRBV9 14 ASSPVGGRANNEQF
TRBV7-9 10 ASTLFNTEAF
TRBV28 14 ASRLSRQGNHQPQH
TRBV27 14 ASSGQDRGQNTEAF
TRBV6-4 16 ASSDGLAGGPETDTQY
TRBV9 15 ASSARLAGGPRETQY
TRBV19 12 ASSKRLAGDEQY
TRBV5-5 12 ASSFGYSNQPQH
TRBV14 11 ASSLRSGDTQY
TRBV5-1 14 ASSSGPGGAREKLF
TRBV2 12 ASRGWSYNSPLH
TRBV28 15 ASSPRTSLPGANVLT
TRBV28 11 ASRSASTDTQY
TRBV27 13 ASKRTSWNSYEQY
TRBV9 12 ASSSSKAGNIQY
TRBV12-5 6 AIDEQY
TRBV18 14 ASSQSQESGANVLT
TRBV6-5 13 ASSYAWDGRQPQH
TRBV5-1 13 ASSLQDETYNEQF
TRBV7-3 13 ASSPNVVPGGELF
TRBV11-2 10 ASSPGLSEQY
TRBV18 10 ASSGVNQPQH
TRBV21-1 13 AGPPSGTSVETQY
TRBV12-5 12 ASGLVTISGEQF
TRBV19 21 ASIRKEASGRKVTAGSYNEQF
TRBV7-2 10 ATSGGTYEQY
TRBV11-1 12 ASSPREKSTEAF
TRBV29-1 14 SVVGQGAGANYGYT
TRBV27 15 ASSYDARQGILYEQY
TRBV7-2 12 ASSFSSGGGEQF
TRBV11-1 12 ASSFGGAGTEAF
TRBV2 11 ASSVTGGTEAF
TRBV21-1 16 ASSKEDRPSDWGSEQY